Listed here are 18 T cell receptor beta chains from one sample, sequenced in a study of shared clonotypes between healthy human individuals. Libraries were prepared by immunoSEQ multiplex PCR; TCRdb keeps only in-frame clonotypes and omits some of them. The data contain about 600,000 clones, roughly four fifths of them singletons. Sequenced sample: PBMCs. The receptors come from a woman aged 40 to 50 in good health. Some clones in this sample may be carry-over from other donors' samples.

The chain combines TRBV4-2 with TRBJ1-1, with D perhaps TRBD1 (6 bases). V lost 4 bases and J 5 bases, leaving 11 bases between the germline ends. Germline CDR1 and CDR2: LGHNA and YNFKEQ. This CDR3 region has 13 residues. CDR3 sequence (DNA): TGTGCCAGCAGCCGAAACAGGGAAACTGAAGCTTTCTTT. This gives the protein CASSRNRETEAFF.

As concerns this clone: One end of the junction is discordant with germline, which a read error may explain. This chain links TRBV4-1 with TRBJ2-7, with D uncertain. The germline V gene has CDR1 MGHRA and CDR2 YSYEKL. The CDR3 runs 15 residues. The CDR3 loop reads CASSQEGDVSYEQYF. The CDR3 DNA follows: TGTGCCAGCAGCCAAGAAGGAGATGTATCCTACGAGCAGTACTTC.

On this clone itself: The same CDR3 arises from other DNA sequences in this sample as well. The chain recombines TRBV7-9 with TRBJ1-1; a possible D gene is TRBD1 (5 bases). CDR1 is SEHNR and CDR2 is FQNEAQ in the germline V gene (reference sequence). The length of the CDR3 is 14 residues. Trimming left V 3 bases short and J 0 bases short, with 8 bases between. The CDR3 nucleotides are TGTGCCAGCAGCTTTGAGGGGCTGAACACTGAAGCTTTCTTT. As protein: CASSFEGLNTEAFF.

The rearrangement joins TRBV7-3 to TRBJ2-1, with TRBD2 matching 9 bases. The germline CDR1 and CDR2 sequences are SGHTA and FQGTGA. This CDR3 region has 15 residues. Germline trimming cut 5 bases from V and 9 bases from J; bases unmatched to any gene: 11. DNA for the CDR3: TGTGCCAGCAGCCCGAGGACTAGCGAGGTCTCTGAGCAGTTCTTC. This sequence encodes CASSPRTSEVSEQFF.

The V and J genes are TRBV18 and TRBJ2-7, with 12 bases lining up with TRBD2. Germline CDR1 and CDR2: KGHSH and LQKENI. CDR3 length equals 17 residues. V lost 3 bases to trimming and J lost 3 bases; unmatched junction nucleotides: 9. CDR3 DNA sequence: TGTGCCAGCTCACCCCTTCTAGCGGGAGGGCGGGGCTACGAGCAGTACTTC. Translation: CASSPLLAGGRGYEQYF.

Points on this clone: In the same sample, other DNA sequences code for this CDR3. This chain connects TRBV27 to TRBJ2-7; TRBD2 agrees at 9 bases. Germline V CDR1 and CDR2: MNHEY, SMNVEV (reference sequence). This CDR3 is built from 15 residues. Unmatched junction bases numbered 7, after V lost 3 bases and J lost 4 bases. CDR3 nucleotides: TGTGCCAGCAGTTTTCGGCGGGGGGGACTATACGAGCAGTACTTC. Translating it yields CASSFRRGGLYEQYF.

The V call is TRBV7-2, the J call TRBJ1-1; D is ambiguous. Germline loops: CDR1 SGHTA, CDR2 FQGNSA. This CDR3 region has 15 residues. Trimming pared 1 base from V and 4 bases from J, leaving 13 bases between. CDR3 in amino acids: CASSLERRRGTEAFF. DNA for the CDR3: TGTGCCAGCAGCTTAGAACGACGCCGGGGCACTGAAGCTTTCTTT.

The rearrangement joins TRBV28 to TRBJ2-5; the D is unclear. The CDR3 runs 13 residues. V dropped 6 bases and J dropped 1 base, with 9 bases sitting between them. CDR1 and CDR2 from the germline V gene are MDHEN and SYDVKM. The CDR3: CASRTRIQETQYF. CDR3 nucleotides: TGTGCCAGCAGAACCCGAATCCAAGAGACCCAGTACTTC.

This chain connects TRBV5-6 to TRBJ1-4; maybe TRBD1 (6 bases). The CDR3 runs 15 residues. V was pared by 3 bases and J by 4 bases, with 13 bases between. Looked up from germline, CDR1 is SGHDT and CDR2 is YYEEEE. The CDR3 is CASSSLQGSNEKLFF. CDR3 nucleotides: TGTGCCAGCAGCTCTCTCCAGGGGAGTAATGAAAAACTGTTTTTT.

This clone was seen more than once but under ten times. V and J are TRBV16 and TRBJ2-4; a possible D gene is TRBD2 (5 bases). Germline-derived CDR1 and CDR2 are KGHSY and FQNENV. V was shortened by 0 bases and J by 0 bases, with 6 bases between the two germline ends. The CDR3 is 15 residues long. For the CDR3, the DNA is TGTGCCAGCAGCCAATCACGGGGAGCCAAAAACATTCAGTACTTC. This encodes CASSQSRGAKNIQYF.

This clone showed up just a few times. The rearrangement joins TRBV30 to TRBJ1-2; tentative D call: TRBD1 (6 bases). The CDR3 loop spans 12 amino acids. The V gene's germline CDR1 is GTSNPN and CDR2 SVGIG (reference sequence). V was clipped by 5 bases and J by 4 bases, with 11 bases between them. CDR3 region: CAWGRGTYGYTF. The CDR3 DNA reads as TGTGCCTGGGGCAGGGGAACCTATGGCTACACCTTC.

The CDR3 here is CASSVGAGSNTGELFF. CDR3 bases: TGTGCCAGCAGCGTAGGTGCAGGTTCGAACACCGGGGAGCTGTTTTTT. The chain uses TRBV9 and TRBJ2-2; D call uncertain. V lost 0 bases, J lost 0 bases, and 9 bases lay in between. Germline V gene data show CDR1 as SGDLS and CDR2 as YYNGEE. The CDR3 sequence is 16 residues long.

The CDR3 DNA is TGTGCCAGCTCACCATATTTTATTAGCGGGAAAAGCACAGATACGCAGTATTTT. It encodes CASSPYFISGKSTDTQYF. The V gene is TRBV18, the J gene TRBJ2-3; the match to TRBD2 covers 8 bases. The CDR3 length is 18 residues. The V segment lost 2 bases and the J segment 0 bases; nucleotides outside the gene matches: 10. CDR1 KGHSH and CDR2 LQKENI come from the germline V gene.

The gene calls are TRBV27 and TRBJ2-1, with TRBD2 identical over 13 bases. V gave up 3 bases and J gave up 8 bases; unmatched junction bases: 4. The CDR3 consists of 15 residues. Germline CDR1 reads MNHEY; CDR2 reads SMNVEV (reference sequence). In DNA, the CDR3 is TGTGCCAGCAGTTTGACTAGCGGGAGGAGGGATGAGCAGTTCTTC. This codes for CASSLTSGRRDEQFF.

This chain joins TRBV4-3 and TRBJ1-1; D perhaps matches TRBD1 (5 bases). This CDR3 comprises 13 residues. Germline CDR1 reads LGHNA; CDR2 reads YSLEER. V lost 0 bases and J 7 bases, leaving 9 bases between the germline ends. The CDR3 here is CASSQDRGLEAFF. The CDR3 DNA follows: TGCGCCAGCAGCCAAGACCGGGGCCTTGAAGCTTTCTTT.

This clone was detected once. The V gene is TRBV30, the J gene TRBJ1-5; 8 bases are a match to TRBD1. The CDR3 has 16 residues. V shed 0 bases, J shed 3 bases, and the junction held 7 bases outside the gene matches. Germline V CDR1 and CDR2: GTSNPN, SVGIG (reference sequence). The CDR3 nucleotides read TGTGCCTGGAGTGTACTATCAGGGGGCGACAATCAGCCCCAGCATTTT. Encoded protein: CAWSVLSGGDNQPQHF.

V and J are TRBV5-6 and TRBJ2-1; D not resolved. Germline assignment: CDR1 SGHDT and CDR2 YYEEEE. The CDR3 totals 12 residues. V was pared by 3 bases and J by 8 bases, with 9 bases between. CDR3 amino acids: CASSSTLDEQFF. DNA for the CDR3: TGTGCCAGCAGCTCAACCCTCGATGAGCAGTTCTTC. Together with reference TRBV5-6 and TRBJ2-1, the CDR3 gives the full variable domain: DAGVTQSPTHLIKTRGQQVTLRCSPKSGHDTVSWYQQALGQGPQFIFQYYEEEERQRGNFPDRFSGHQFPNYSSELNVNALLLGDSALYLCASSSTLDEQFFGPGTRLTVL.

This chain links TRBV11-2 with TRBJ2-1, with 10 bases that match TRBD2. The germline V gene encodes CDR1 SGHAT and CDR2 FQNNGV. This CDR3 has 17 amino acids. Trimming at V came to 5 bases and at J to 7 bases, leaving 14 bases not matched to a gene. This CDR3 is CASSPTSGKFSGNEQFF. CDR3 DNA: TGTGCCAGCAGCCCCACTAGCGGGAAATTCTCTGGGAATGAGCAGTTCTTC. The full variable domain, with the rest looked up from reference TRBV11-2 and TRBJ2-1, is EAGVAQSPRYKIIEKRQSVAFWCNPISGHATLYWYQQILGQGPKLLIQFQNNGVVDDSQLPKDRFSAERLKGVDSTLKIQPAKLEDSAVYLCASSPTSGKFSGNEQFFGPGTRLTVL.